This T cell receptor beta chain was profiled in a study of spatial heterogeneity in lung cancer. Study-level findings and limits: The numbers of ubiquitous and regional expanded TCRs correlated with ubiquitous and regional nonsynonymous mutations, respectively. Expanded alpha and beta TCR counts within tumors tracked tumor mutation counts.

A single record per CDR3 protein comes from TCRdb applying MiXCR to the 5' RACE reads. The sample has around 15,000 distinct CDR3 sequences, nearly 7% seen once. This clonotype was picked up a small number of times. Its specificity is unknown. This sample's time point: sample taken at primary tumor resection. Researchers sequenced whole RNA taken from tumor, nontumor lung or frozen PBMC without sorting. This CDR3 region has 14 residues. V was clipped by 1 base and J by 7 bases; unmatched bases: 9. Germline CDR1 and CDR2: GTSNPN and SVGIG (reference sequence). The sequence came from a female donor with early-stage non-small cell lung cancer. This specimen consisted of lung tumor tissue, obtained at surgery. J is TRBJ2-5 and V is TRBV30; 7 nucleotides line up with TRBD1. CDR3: CAWSETGIKRTQYF. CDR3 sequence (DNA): TGTGCCTGGAGTGAGACAGGGATCAAGAGGACCCAGTACTTC.